This is a list of T cell receptor beta chains from one sample in a study of human T cells and chemical hapten exposure. TCRdb used MiXCR to reprocess the RACE reads, holding one entry per CDR3 protein. The sample has some 180,000 distinct CDR3 sequences, roughly a quarter seen once; the top ten hold roughly 2.5%. The sample here was whole blood, taken in connection with sensitization to the hapten diphenylcyclopropenone (DPC). The receptors originated from a woman in her 40s with alopecia areata. Some clones in this sample may be carry-over from other donors' samples. CDR3s include the opening cysteine and the closing phenylalanine or tryptophan. Fields, in order: V gene, D gene, clone size, J gene, CDR3 DNA, CDR3 protein. The D gene is left open where the match is weak. Clone size, where shown, is once, few, many, or a class for clones that have expanded.

>TRBV6-2/TRBV6-3|NA|NA|TRBJ1-1
TGTGCCAGCAGGCCGGGTGGGGGGACTGAAGCTTTCTTT
CASRPGGGTEAFF
>TRBV27|NA|NA|TRBJ1-5
TGTGCCAGCAGTCTCCACCCGGGGACAACACAGCCCCAGCATTTT
CASSLHPGTTQPQHF
>TRBV11-2|NA|NA|TRBJ2-5
TGTGCCAGCAGCCGACAGTACGAGACCCAGTACTTC
CASSRQYETQYF
>TRBV7-6|NA|NA|TRBJ2-5
TGTGCCAGCAGCTTAGTAGGTGGGCAGACTGCAGAGACCCAGTACTTC
CASSLVGGQTAETQYF
>TRBV28|TRBD2|NA|TRBJ2-5
TGTGCCAGCAGTCCATTCTCTAGCGGGAAGTCAGAGACCCAGTACTTC
CASSPFSSGKSETQYF
>TRBV4-1|NA|many|TRBJ2-7
TGCGCCAGCAGCCAGGGATCTTCCTACGAGCAGTACTTC
CASSQGSSYEQYF
>TRBV6-1|NA|NA|TRBJ2-5
TGTGCCAGCAGTGAAGTCGCGGGGAGTAGTGAGACCCAGTACTTC
CASSEVAGSSETQYF
>TRBV4-2|NA|few|TRBJ1-5
TGTGCCAGCAGCCAAGAAGTTCGGGGGGGTCGAGGGCCCCAGCATTTT
CASSQEVRGGRGPQHF
>TRBV20-1|TRBD2|few|TRBJ2-3
TGCAGTGTACGGGGGAGGGCAGATACGCAGTATTTT
CSVRGRADTQYF
>TRBV24-1|TRBD2|NA|TRBJ2-1
TGTGCCACCAGTGATCCTAGCGGGATGGGGGTGAGCTCCTACAATGAGCAGTTCTTC
CATSDPSGMGVSSYNEQFF
>TRBV29-1|NA|NA|TRBJ1-4
TGCAGCGGGGGGGGCGGAACTAATGAAAAACTGTTTTTT
CSGGGGTNEKLFF
>TRBV6-2/TRBV6-3|TRBD2|few|TRBJ2-7
TGTGCCAGCAGTTACTTCGCGGGAGGGGCAGGGGAGCAGTACTTC
CASSYFAGGAGEQYF
>TRBV11-1|NA|NA|TRBJ2-5
TGTGCCAGCAGCTTCGGCGGGGCCCAAGAGACCCAGTACTTC
CASSFGGAQETQYF
>TRBV7-9|TRBD1|NA|TRBJ1-4
TGTGCCAGCAGCTCACAGGGGTCTAATGAAAAACTGTTTTTT
CASSSQGSNEKLFF
>TRBV28|TRBD1|few|TRBJ2-5
TGTGCCAGCAGTCTTACAGGGGTCCCCGGCGAGACCCAGTACTTC
CASSLTGVPGETQYF
>TRBV5-1|TRBD2|NA|TRBJ2-5
TGCGCCAGCAAGAGGCTAGCGGACCAAGAGACCCAGTACTTC
CASKRLADQETQYF
>TRBV29-1|NA|NA|TRBJ2-2
TGCAGCGTTGGGGGGGTAGCCGACACCGGGGAGCTGTTTTTT
CSVGGVADTGELFF
>TRBV20-1|NA|few|TRBJ1-1
TGCAGTGCGTCGCTCAGGGCGAACACTGAAGCTTTCTTT
CSASLRANTEAFF
>TRBV6-2/TRBV6-3|TRBD1|few|TRBJ2-7
TGTGCCAGCATGGGGACAGGGAACGACGAGCAGTACTTC
CASMGTGNDEQYF
>TRBV11-1|TRBD2|few|TRBJ2-3
TGTGCCACGGGGGCTAGCGGGAGAGATACGCAGTATTTT
CATGASGRDTQYF
>TRBV2|NA|few|TRBJ2-3
TGTGCCAGCACCCGGCAGGGCACAGATACGCAGTATTTT
CASTRQGTDTQYF
>TRBV27|TRBD1|few|TRBJ2-5
TGTGCCAGCAGTCTATCCCGGGACAGGTTCCTTTTGACCGGAGAGACCCAGTACTTC
CASSLSRDRFLLTGETQYF
>TRBV6-5|TRBD2|NA|TRBJ2-7
TGTGCCAACGCGGGAGCCCGTGGGTACGAGCAGTACTTC
CANAGARGYEQYF
>TRBV20-1|TRBD2|NA|TRBJ2-1
TGCAGTGCCAGGACTAGCGACCGTAATGAGCAGTTCTTC
CSARTSDRNEQFF
>TRBV12-3/TRBV12-4|NA|few|TRBJ2-2
TGTGCCAGCAGTTTCAGGGTCCCGAACACCGGGGAGCTGTTTTTT
CASSFRVPNTGELFF
>TRBV29-1|TRBD2|NA|TRBJ2-1
TGCAGCGTTACTGGGCTAGCGGGAGCTTACAATGAGCAGTTCTTC
CSVTGLAGAYNEQFF
>TRBV7-2|NA|few|TRBJ2-3
TGTGCCAGCAGCCCCTCAGGAGGGGCAGATACGCAGTATTTT
CASSPSGGADTQYF
>TRBV29-1|NA|NA|TRBJ2-2
TGCAGCGTGGCCACGAACACCGGGGAGCTGTTTTTT
CSVATNTGELFF
>TRBV2|TRBD1|NA|TRBJ1-5
TGTGCCAGCAGGGGACAGGGGGCCCCCAATCAGCCCCAGCATTTT
CASRGQGAPNQPQHF
>TRBV9|NA|NA|TRBJ2-7
TGTGCCAGCAGCTTAGAGGACTCGCGCGGGGTAGAAGACGAGCAGTACTTC
CASSLEDSRGVEDEQYF
>TRBV5-1|TRBD1|NA|TRBJ1-5
TGCGCCAGCAGCTTGGGGGACAGGAACCAGCCCCAGCATTTT
CASSLGDRNQPQHF
>TRBV18|NA|few|TRBJ2-1
TGTGCCAGCTCCGTCGGCGCTAGCTCCTACAATGAGCAGTTCTTC
CASSVGASSYNEQFF
>TRBV6-5|TRBD1|many|TRBJ1-5
TGTGCCAGCCGGGGGACAGGGGATCAGCCCCAGCATTTT
CASRGTGDQPQHF
>TRBV9|NA|few|TRBJ2-2
TGTGCCAGCAGCCCGCGAGGGTCCGGGGAGCTGTTTTTT
CASSPRGSGELFF
>TRBV4-2|NA|NA|TRBJ1-6
TGTGCCAGCAGCCAAGATTTGGGTGCATATAATTCACCCCTCCACTTT
CASSQDLGAYNSPLHF
>TRBV2|NA|NA|TRBJ2-7
TGTGCCAGGGCCATGGTGAGACGGGGCGAGCAGTACTTC
CARAMVRRGEQYF
>TRBV28|NA|once|TRBJ1-6
TGTGCCGGGAGAAGGGGGGACCCCCAGGCATCACCCCTCCACTTT
CAGRRGDPQASPLHF
>TRBV27|NA|NA|TRBJ2-7
TGTGCCAGCAGTTTCGGGGGGCGCGAGCAGTACTTC
CASSFGGREQYF
>TRBV29-1|NA|NA|TRBJ2-7
TGCAGCGTTCGGTGGGGCTACGAGCAGTACTTC
CSVRWGYEQYF
>TRBV27|NA|few|TRBJ1-5
TGTGCCAGCAGACCCACAGGGCGCCTTTATCAGCCCCAGCATTTT
CASRPTGRLYQPQHF
>TRBV6-2/TRBV6-3|NA|NA|TRBJ2-7
TGTGCCAGCAGTCCAAGGGACGGCTCGTGGAACTACGAGCAGTACTTC
CASSPRDGSWNYEQYF
>TRBV12-3/TRBV12-4|TRBD2|many|TRBJ2-1
TGTGCCAGCAGCCATAGCGGGAGAGGGGGCAATGAGCAGTTCTTC
CASSHSGRGGNEQFF
>TRBV15|NA|many|TRBJ1-1
TGTGCCACCAGCACACTTGGGGAAGCTTTCTTT
CATSTLGEAFF
>TRBV7-2|TRBD2|few|TRBJ2-1
TGTGCCAGCAGCATAGGGACTAGCGGGAGCGCCGAGCAGTTCTTC
CASSIGTSGSAEQFF
>TRBV12-3/TRBV12-4|NA|few|TRBJ1-1
TGTGCCAGCAAGATGGGGGGCACTGAAGCTTTCTTT
CASKMGGTEAFF
>TRBV29-1|NA|many|TRBJ2-1
TGCAGCGTGGGGTACCTCCCCAATGAGCAGTTCTTC
CSVGYLPNEQFF